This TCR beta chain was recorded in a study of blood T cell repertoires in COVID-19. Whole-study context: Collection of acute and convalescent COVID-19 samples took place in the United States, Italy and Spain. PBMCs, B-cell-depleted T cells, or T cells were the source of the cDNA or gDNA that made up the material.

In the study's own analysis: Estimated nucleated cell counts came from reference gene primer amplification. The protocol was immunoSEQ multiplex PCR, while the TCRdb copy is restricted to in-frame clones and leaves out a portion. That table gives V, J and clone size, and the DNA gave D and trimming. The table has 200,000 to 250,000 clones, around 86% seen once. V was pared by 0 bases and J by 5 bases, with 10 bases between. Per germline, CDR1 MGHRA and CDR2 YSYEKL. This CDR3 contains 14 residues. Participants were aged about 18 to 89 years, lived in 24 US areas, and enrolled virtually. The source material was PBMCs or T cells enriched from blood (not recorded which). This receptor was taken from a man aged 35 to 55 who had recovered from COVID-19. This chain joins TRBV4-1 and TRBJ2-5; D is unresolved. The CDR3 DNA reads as TGCGCCAGCAGCCAAGATCTACGATTGGAGACCCAGTACTTC. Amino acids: CASSQDLRLETQYF.